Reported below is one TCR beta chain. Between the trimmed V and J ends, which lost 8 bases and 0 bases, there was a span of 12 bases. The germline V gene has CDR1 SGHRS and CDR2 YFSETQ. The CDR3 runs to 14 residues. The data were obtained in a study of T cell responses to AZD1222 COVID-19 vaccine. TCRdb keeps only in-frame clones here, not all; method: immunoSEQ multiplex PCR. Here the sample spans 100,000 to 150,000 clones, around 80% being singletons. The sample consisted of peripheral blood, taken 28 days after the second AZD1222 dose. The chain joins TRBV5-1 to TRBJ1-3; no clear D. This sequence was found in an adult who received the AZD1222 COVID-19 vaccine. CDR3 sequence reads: CASSPDLSGNTIYF. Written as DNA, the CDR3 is TGCGCCAGTTCCCCCGACCTCTCTGGAAACACCATATATTTT.